What follows describes a single TCR beta chain. This record comes from a study of blood T cell repertoires in COVID-19. At the level of the study: PBMCs, B-cell-depleted T cells, or T cells were the source of the cDNA or gDNA that made up the material.

The V end was cut by 2 bases, the J end by 4 bases, with 14 bases between. This CDR3 contains 15 residues. Germline-derived CDR1 and CDR2 are MGHDK and SYGVNS. In the study's own analysis: It was from reference gene primer amplification that nucleated cell counts were estimated. Here immunoSEQ multiplex PCR was the method, and the copy in TCRdb shows in-frame clones only, minus some. V and J calls and clone size come straight from that table; D and trimming were deduced from the DNA. The sample has a few hundred thousand clones; around 84% are singletons. The TCR originated in a man in his fifties or sixties with acute or convalescent COVID-19. The genes are TRBV25-1 and TRBJ1-2, with D perhaps TRBD1 (6 bases). Sequences were obtained from peripheral blood. The CDR3 DNA sequence: TGTGCCAGCAGTGAAACCCCACAGGGTATCTATGGCTACACCTTC. Its protein is CASSETPQGIYGYTF.